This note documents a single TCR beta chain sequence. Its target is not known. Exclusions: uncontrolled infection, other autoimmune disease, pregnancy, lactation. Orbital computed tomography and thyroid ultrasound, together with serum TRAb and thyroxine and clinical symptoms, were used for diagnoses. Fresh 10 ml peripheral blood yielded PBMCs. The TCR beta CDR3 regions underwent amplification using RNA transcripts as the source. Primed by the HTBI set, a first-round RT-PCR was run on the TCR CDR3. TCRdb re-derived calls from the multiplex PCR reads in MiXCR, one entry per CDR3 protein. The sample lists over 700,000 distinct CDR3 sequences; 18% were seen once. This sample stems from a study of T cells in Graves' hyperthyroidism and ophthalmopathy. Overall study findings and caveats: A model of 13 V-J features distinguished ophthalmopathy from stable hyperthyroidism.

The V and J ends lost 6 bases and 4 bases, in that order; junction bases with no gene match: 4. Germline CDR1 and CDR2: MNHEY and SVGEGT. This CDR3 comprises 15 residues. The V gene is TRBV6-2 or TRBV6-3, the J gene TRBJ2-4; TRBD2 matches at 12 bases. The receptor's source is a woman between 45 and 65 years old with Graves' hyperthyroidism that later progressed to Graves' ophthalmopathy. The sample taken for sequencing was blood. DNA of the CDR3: TGTGCCAGCAGGCTAGCGGGGGGGGGGAAAAACATTCAGTACTTC. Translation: CASRLAGGGKNIQYF.